This T cell receptor (beta chain) was captured by sequencing in a study of high-grade serous ovarian cancer treatment subgroups. Notes on this clone: Antigen: not known.

Tumor tissue was taken before any definitive surgery or chemotherapy was given. Study-level findings and limits: Clonal relatedness tracked neoantigen level, and by trend copy number and mutation load. The analyses considered CDR3 and ignored CDR1 and CDR2. Without spatial data, bulk sequencing limits insight into HGSC tumor diversity.

The CDR3 consists of 15 residues. CDR1 SNHLY and CDR2 FYNNEI come from the germline V gene. Trimming cost V 1 base and J 6 bases, with 13 bases left between them. Profiled with immunoSEQ multiplex PCR; TCRdb holds only in-frame clones, not every one. The table shows fewer than 35,000 clones, with approximately 79% occurring only once. The source material was tumor tissue. V gene TRBV2 combines with J gene TRBJ2-1; D perhaps matches TRBD1 (5 bases). The receptor was isolated from a human donor with high-grade serous ovarian cancer. CDR3 in amino acids: CASSEEKLRGNEQFF. The CDR3 DNA sequence: TGTGCCAGCAGTGAAGAAAAACTAAGGGGCAATGAGCAGTTCTTC.